One and the same sample provided the 5 T cell receptor beta chains below, sequenced in a study of Ad26.COV2.S vaccination and SARS-CoV-2 variants. Method: immunoSEQ multiplex PCR; TCRdb's copy keeps in-frame clones and lacks some. The top ten clones hold around 13% of a sample with roughly 500,000 clones, roughly nine tenths of them seen once. Treatment given: 19 received Ad26.COV2.S at low or high dose, single or two shots; roughly 5 received placebo; per-sample allocation not given. Sampling took place 63 days after the first vaccine or placebo injection. Sequencing used peripheral blood, obtained in a trial of Ad26.COV2.S vaccine versus placebo. Every receptor here comes from a person aged 18-65 years who received the Ad26.COV2.S COVID-19 vaccine or a placebo.

The V gene is TRBV19, the J gene TRBJ2-5; D call uncertain. This CDR3 has 14 residues. Germline lookup yields CDR1 LNHDA and CDR2 SQIVND (reference sequence). Trimming cost V 3 bases and J 2 bases, with 10 bases left between them. CDR3: CASSIPQQQETQYF. The CDR3 DNA sequence: TGTGCCAGTAGTATTCCGCAGCAACAAGAGACCCAGTACTTC.

This chain links TRBV9 with TRBJ2-7; D is ambiguous. V lost 0 bases, J lost 2 bases, and 15 bases lay in between. Germline CDR1 reads SGDLS; CDR2 reads YYNGEE. This CDR3 is built from 16 residues. The DNA for the CDR3 is TGTGCCAGCAGCGTAGGAGGTTTCGAGACGCCCTACGAGCAGTACTTC. Its protein product is CASSVGGFETPYEQYF.

The chain recombines TRBV27 with TRBJ1-1; D possibly corresponds to TRBD1 (6 bases). The CDR3 runs 14 residues. Looked up from germline, CDR1 is MNHEY and CDR2 is SMNVEV (reference sequence). V lost 3 bases to trimming and J lost 7 bases, with 15 bases between them. CDR3 coding DNA: TGTGCCAGCAGTTTGAGTCGAGGGGGATTTGAAGCTTTCTTT. Its protein product is CASSLSRGGFEAFF.

The chain carries TRBV9 and TRBJ1-6, with D possibly TRBD1 on 5 matching bases. This CDR3 comprises 15 residues. CDR1 is SGDLS, CDR2 YYNGEE, per germline. Deletions cut 3 bases from V and 4 bases from J, with 11 bases between. CDR3 in amino acids: CASSADGGYNSPLHF. DNA of the CDR3: TGTGCCAGCAGCGCGGACGGGGGGTATAATTCACCCCTCCACTTT.

This sequence joins TRBV2 and TRBJ1-2, with D perhaps matching TRBD1 (5 bases). V shed 8 bases and J shed 4 bases, with 17 bases lying between them. CDR1 is SNHLY and CDR2 is FYNNEI in the germline V gene. The CDR3 is 14 amino acids. For the CDR3, the DNA is TGTGCCAGCTCAAGGAGGGGCTCATCCTATGGCTACACCTTC. Translation gives CASSRRGSSYGYTF.